These 14 T cell receptor beta chains were sequenced from one sample in a study of OX40 agonist ivuxolimab in advanced cancers. Produced via immunoSEQ multiplex PCR; TCRdb's table is partial and in-frame only. The data show fewer than 25,000 clones, with less than 90% seen just once and around 31% held by the top ten. The sample here was CD4+ or CD8+ T cells sorted from blood, taken in a trial of the OX40 agonist ivuxolimab. These receptors were collected from an adult with an advanced solid tumor such as melanoma, head and neck, liver or kidney cancer.

The rearrangement links TRBV4-1 to TRBJ2-7, with 15 bases aligning to TRBD2. The CDR3 has 21 amino acids. Germline V gives CDR1 MGHRA, CDR2 YSYEKL. The trim removed 0 bases at V and 4 bases at J, leaving 16 bases unmatched. The CDR3 region is CASSQDLLGTSGRRVRYEQYF. CDR3 in DNA: TGCGCCAGCAGCCAAGATCTCCTCGGGACTAGCGGGAGGAGGGTGAGGTACGAGCAGTACTTC.

The CDR3 DNA is TGTGCCATCAGCGTAGCGGGAGGAAACACCGGGGAGCTGTTTTTT. Its translation is CAISVAGGNTGELFF. This sequence joins TRBV10-3 and TRBJ2-2; 10 bases are shared with TRBD2. This CDR3 contains 15 residues. V was clipped by 6 bases and J by 2 bases; unmatched bases: 3. Germline V lookup: CDR1 ENHRY, CDR2 SYGVKD.

The V and J genes are TRBV6-6 and TRBJ2-7; 8 bases are a match to TRBD1. CDR3 length: 13 amino acids. From germline, CDR1 is MNHNY and CDR2 SVGAGI (reference sequence). Trimming took 10 bases from V and 5 from J; bases not matched to a gene: 10. CDR3: CATVETGEHEQYF. CDR3 coding DNA: TGTGCCACCGTAGAGACAGGGGAGCACGAGCAGTACTTC.

The CDR3 DNA follows: TGTGCCTGGACCAGACAAGGAAACACTGAAGCTTTCTTT. It encodes CAWTRQGNTEAFF. This rearrangement joins TRBV30 to TRBJ1-1; D gene uncertain. The germline CDR1 and CDR2 sequences are GTSNPN and SVGIG (reference sequence). This CDR3 is built from 13 residues. V gave up 4 bases and J gave up 2 bases, with 11 bases separating them.

The chain joins TRBV5-5 to TRBJ1-1; the D gene is possibly TRBD1 (6 bases). This CDR3 has 14 residues. Trimming removed 5 bases from V and 1 base from J, with 12 bases in between. Germline CDR1 SGHKS, CDR2 YYEKEE (reference sequence). CDR3 nucleotide sequence: TGTGCCAGCAGATTTCGGGGGCCGAACACTGAAGCTTTCTTT. Translation gives CASRFRGPNTEAFF.

The V and J genes are TRBV9 and TRBJ2-1, with 10 bases matching TRBD2. V trimming: 4 bases; J trimming: 8 bases; junction bases outside the gene matches: 9. CDR1 and CDR2 from the germline V gene are SGDLS and YYNGEE. The CDR3 covers 15 residues. For the CDR3, the DNA is TGTGCCAGCAGCACCTTAGCGGGGGGCTTCGATGAGCAGTTCTTC. Its translation: CASSTLAGGFDEQFF.

The chain uses TRBV5-4 and TRBJ2-6; D not certain. The germline V gene encodes CDR1 SGHNT and CDR2 YYREEE (reference sequence). The CDR3 runs 18 residues. V was cut by 0 bases and J by 2 bases, with 15 bases left in between. The CDR3, as DNA: TGTGCCAGCAGCTTGGATGGGGTTAGGATCACTGGGGCCAACGTCCTGACTTTC. Translation: CASSLDGVRITGANVLTF.

The rearrangement uses TRBV19 and TRBJ2-3; 8 bases agree with TRBD1. This CDR3 spans 14 amino acids. V shed 2 bases, J shed 3 bases, and the junction held 1 base outside the gene matches. Per the germline V gene, CDR1 is LNHDA and CDR2 is SQIVND (reference sequence). The CDR3 region is CASSIQGATDTQYF. As DNA, the CDR3 is TGTGCCAGTAGTATACAGGGGGCAACAGATACGCAGTATTTT.

The V and J genes are TRBV30 and TRBJ2-3, with a weak D call TRBD1 (5 bases). CDR1 and CDR2 (germline): GTSNPN, SVGIG (reference sequence). The CDR3 sequence is 14 residues long. V shed 4 bases and J shed 2 bases, with 13 bases lying between them. This CDR3 reads CAWNLGASTDTQYF. In nucleotides, the CDR3 is TGTGCCTGGAACCTAGGGGCTTCCACAGATACGCAGTATTTT.

This chain connects TRBV27 to TRBJ2-6; TRBD1 agrees at 7 bases. The junction had 2 bases not matched to a gene; V was cut back by 3 bases and J by 3 bases. Germline V gene data show CDR1 as MNHEY and CDR2 as SMNVEV (reference sequence). The CDR3 length is 15 residues. As DNA, the CDR3 is TGTGCCAGCAGTTTGTACAGGGGTGGGGCCAACGTCCTGACTTTC. The encoded protein is CASSLYRGGANVLTF.

This chain connects TRBV7-6 to TRBJ1-4; D gene unclear. V lost 3 bases, J lost 6 bases, and 14 bases lay in between. Germline assignment: CDR1 SGHVS and CDR2 FNYEAQ. This CDR3 has 15 residues. In nucleotides, the CDR3 is TGTGCCAGCAGCTTGAGACTTCAAGATGATGAAAAACTGTTTTTT. Amino acids: CASSLRLQDDEKLFF.

The chain links TRBV6-6 to TRBJ1-3; D is ambiguous. The CDR3 has 16 residues. V lost 2 bases to trimming and J lost 0 bases, with 11 bases between them. Germline assignment: CDR1 MNHNY and CDR2 SVGAGI (reference sequence). In nucleotides, the CDR3 is TGTGCCAGCAGTTACCCAATAGGGAGCTCTGGAAACACCATATATTTT. Translated: CASSYPIGSSGNTIYF.

The chain couples TRBV6-5 to TRBJ1-6; TRBD1 might be the D (5 bases). The germline CDR1 and CDR2 sequences are MNHEY and SVGAGI. V dropped 2 bases and J dropped 8 bases, with 16 bases sitting between them. The CDR3 covers 16 residues. The DNA for the CDR3 is TGTGCCAGCAGTTACGGGGGGGGTGCGGCTGATTCACCCCTCCACTTT. Its protein is CASSYGGGAADSPLHF.

CDR3 in amino acids: CASSQEANPLNEKLFF. The CDR3 region has the DNA TGCGCCAGCAGCCAAGAGGCTAACCCACTTAATGAAAAACTGTTTTTT. The V call is TRBV4-3, the J call TRBJ1-4, with D hard to call. Trimming removed 0 bases from V and 4 bases from J, with 12 bases in between. The CDR3 runs 16 residues. CDR1 is LGHNA, CDR2 YSLEER, per germline.